The 27 T cell receptor beta chains in this list originate from one sample, sequenced in a study of metastatic and nonmetastatic thyroid tumors. TCRdb re-processed the PCR reads through MiXCR. The sample lists about 12,000 clones; around 21% were seen once. Each patient came to thyroid surgery without any prior treatment (of any kind). The sequenced sample was adjacent normal tissue. The receptor source for this set is a female donor with papillary thyroid cancer or a benign thyroid nodule (not recorded which). Some clones in this sample may be carry-over from other donors' samples.

This clone was recorded many times. Its ends do not fully match the called genes, so a read error is possible. The chain carries TRBV2 and TRBJ1-1; TRBD1 is a possible D gene (6 bases). Germline V gene data show CDR1 as SNHLY and CDR2 as FYNNEI. The CDR3 runs 12 residues. The DNA for the CDR3 is TGTGCCAGCGCCCGAAGTGGCATTTGGGGGGCCTTT. Translated, it gives CASARSGIWGAF.

This clone has a handful of counts. The chain uses TRBV6-2 or TRBV6-3 and TRBJ1-6; D not certain. The CDR3 contains 13 residues. Trimming pared 0 bases from V and 16 bases from J, leaving 13 bases between. Germline V gene lookup returns CDR1 MNHEY and CDR2 SVGEGT. The CDR3 DNA reads TGTGCCAGCAGTTACTCAGACACCCGGTCACTCCACTTT. The encoded protein is CASSYSDTRSLHF.

This clone was picked up many times. The chain has TRBV5-8 and TRBJ2-7; D ambiguous. V was cut by 0 bases and J by 4 bases, with 14 bases left in between. CDR3 size: 15 residues. Germline CDR1 is SGHTS and CDR2 is YDEGEE. The CDR3, as DNA: TGTGCCAGCAGCTTGGAATCTTGGGAACCATACGAGCAGTACTTC. Amino acid sequence: CASSLESWEPYEQYF. Drawing the rest from reference TRBV5-8 and TRBJ2-7, the complete variable domain is EAGVTQSPTHLIKTRGQQATLRCSPISGHTSVYWYQQALGLGLQFLLWYDEGEERNRGNFPPRFSGRQFPNYSSELNVNALELEDSALYLCASSLESWEPYEQYFGPGTRLTVT.

V usage is TRBV30 and J usage is TRBJ2-7, with 9 bases identical to TRBD1. The J segment lost 3 bases and the V segment lost 2 bases, leaving 5 bases of the junction unmatched. Germline assignment: CDR1 GTSNPN and CDR2 SVGIG (reference sequence). This CDR3 has 14 residues. CDR3 coding DNA: TGTGCCTGGAGTCGGGGACAGGGAGTCTACGAGCAGTACTTC. Amino acids: CAWSRGQGVYEQYF.

This clone was seen ten or more times. The chain employs TRBV7-2 and TRBJ1-5; D remains unclear. The CDR3 is 13 amino acids. Germline V CDR1 and CDR2: SGHTA, FQGNSA. Between the trimmed V and J ends, which lost 5 bases and 7 bases, there was a span of 12 bases. Written as DNA, the CDR3 is TGTGCCAGCAGCCGTGACCGCCGGCAGCCCCAGCATTTT. Residues: CASSRDRRQPQHF. Variable domain in full (rest from reference TRBV7-2 and TRBJ1-5): GAGVSQSPSNKVTEKGKDVELRCDPISGHTALYWYRQSLGQGLEFLIYFQGNSAPDKSGLPSDRFSAERTGGSVSTLTIQRTQQEDSAVYLCASSRDRRQPQHFGDGTRLSIL.

To note about this clone: Likely a read error: the CDR3 ends without its conserved phenylalanine or tryptophan. It is unclear where the CDR3 begins or ends on the DNA, so no DNA is shown, and the CDR3 is as TCRdb lists it. J is TRBJ2-3 and V is TRBV27; the table's D call TRBD1 went unverified against the DNA. The CDR3 is 15 residues long, ends included. Germline values: CDR1 MNHEY, CDR2 SMNVEV (reference sequence). The CDR3 region is CAISPLPGSTDTPFL.

In this sample, this clone turned up many times. The chain uses TRBV14 and TRBJ2-4; weak D call: TRBD1 (5 bases). Trimming took 1 base from V and 5 from J, leaving 12 bases between them. CDR1 and CDR2 (germline): SGHDN, FVKESK. The length of the CDR3 is 15 residues. The CDR3 spells CASSQVQGPQNIQYF. CDR3 in DNA: TGTGCCAGCAGCCAAGTGCAGGGCCCCCAAAACATTCAGTACTTC. Together with reference TRBV14 and TRBJ2-4, the CDR3 gives the full variable domain: EAGVTQFPSHSVIEKGQTVTLRCDPISGHDNLYWYRRVMGKEIKFLLHFVKESKQDESGMPNNRFLAERTGGTYSTLKVQPAELEDSGVYFCASSQVQGPQNIQYFGAGTRLSVL.

This chain links TRBV28 with TRBJ1-1; D gene uncertain. The CDR3 has 12 amino acids. Trimming cost V 8 bases and J 4 bases, with 11 bases left between them. Germline values: CDR1 MDHEN, CDR2 SYDVKM. CDR3 DNA: TGTGCCAGCTCCCCAGTGGTCACTGAAGCTTTCTTT. Translated, it gives CASSPVVTEAFF.

The genes are TRBV30 and TRBJ2-5; TRBD2 aligns across 11 bases. The DNA matches TRBJ2-1 better at its end, which makes the J call doubtful. CDR1 and CDR2 from the germline V gene are GTSNPN and SVGIG (reference sequence). This CDR3 is built from 15 residues. The CDR3 loop is CAQTLLAGVNNEQFF. CDR3 DNA: TGTGCCCAGACATTACTAGCGGGGGTCAACAATGAGCAGTTCTTC.

This clone was counted between two and nine times. The chain has TRBV2 and TRBJ2-5; D call uncertain. The germline V gene encodes CDR1 SNHLY and CDR2 FYNNEI. The CDR3 totals 11 residues. Between the trimmed V and J ends, which lost 7 bases and 3 bases, there was a span of 6 bases. CDR3: CASTGEETQYF. For the CDR3, the DNA is TGTGCCAGCACCGGCGAAGAGACCCAGTACTTC.

There are many counts of this clone. This chain uses TRBV5-1 with TRBJ1-5; D is unclear. The CDR3 sequence is 16 residues long. V lost 1 base and J lost 0, with 11 bases in between. CDR1 SGHRS and CDR2 YFSETQ come from the germline V gene. The CDR3 nucleotides are TGCGCCAGCAGCTTGTACAGCCTGGATAGCAATCAGCCCCAGCATTTT. This encodes CASSLYSLDSNQPQHF. Complete variable domain (other parts from reference TRBV5-1 and TRBJ1-5): KAGVTQTPRYLIKTRGQQVTLSCSPISGHRSVSWYQQTPGQGLQFLFEYFSETQRNKGNFPGRFSGRQFSNSRSEMNVSTLELGDSALYLCASSLYSLDSNQPQHFGDGTRLSIL.

There are many counts of this clone. The gene calls are TRBV10-3 and TRBJ2-1, with 15 nucleotides matching TRBD2. Germline-derived CDR1 and CDR2 are ENHRY and SYGVKD. The J segment lost 4 bases and the V segment lost 8 bases, leaving 6 bases of the junction unmatched. This CDR3 is built from 16 residues. The CDR3 spells CAIGWTSGGAYNEQFF. The CDR3, as DNA: TGTGCCATCGGTTGGACTAGCGGGGGGGCGTACAATGAGCAGTTCTTC.

A note on this clone: One end of the junction does not line up with germline, which may come from a read error. This CDR3 is CASSSEGRNQDTQYF. The CDR3 DNA follows: TGTGCCAGCAGCTCGGAAGGACGTAACCAAGATACCCAGTACTTC. The chain links TRBV5-8 to TRBJ2-5; no clear D gene. Germline V gives CDR1 SGHTS, CDR2 YDEGEE. CDR3 length: 15 amino acids.

The CDR3 DNA reads TGTGCCAGCAGTGTTTTACAGGGGGCCTACGAGCAGTACTTC. Translating gives CASSVLQGAYEQYF. This rearrangement joins TRBV2 to TRBJ2-7, with 8 bases aligning to TRBD1. The CDR3 is 14 amino acids. Per the germline V gene, CDR1 is SNHLY and CDR2 is FYNNEI. Trimming cost V 4 bases and J 2 bases; bases outside gene matches: 4.

This clone is medium-sized by share. J is TRBJ2-7 and V is TRBV6-1, with a possible D match to TRBD2 (5 bases). The V and J ends lost 4 bases and 4 bases respectively, with 14 bases between them. Germline values: CDR1 MNHNS, CDR2 SASEGT. This CDR3 comprises 14 residues. This chain's CDR3 is CASSVADGIYEQYF. The CDR3 DNA reads TGTGCCAGCAGTGTCGCGGACGGGATTTACGAGCAGTACTTC.

Judged by abundance, this clone is medium-sized (0.01 to 0.1%). This chain connects TRBV2 to TRBJ2-7, with TRBD1 matching 7 bases. The CDR3 runs to 14 residues. CDR1 and CDR2 from the germline V gene are SNHLY and FYNNEI. Germline trimming cut 8 bases from V and 3 bases from J; bases unmatched to any gene: 10. The CDR3 sequence: CASGGRQGRYEQYF. CDR3 coding DNA: TGTGCCAGCGGGGGCAGACAGGGACGCTACGAGCAGTACTTC.

By sample share, this clone is medium-sized. The V and J genes are TRBV6-5 and TRBJ1-1, with D possibly TRBD1 on 6 matching bases. Looked up from germline, CDR1 is MNHEY and CDR2 is SVGAGI. With 2 bases removed from V and 0 bases from J, the gap between germline ends came to 10 bases. The CDR3 spans 15 residues. The CDR3 here is CASSYANRVNTEAFF. In DNA, the CDR3 is TGTGCCAGCAGTTACGCCAACAGGGTGAACACTGAAGCTTTCTTT.

This clone is medium-sized (0.01 to 0.1%) within its sample. The chain uses TRBV27 and TRBJ2-3, with 7 bases that match TRBD1. V dropped 3 bases and J dropped 3; count of bases not matched to a gene: 6. Germline V gene sequence: CDR1 MNHEY, CDR2 SMNVEV (reference sequence). There are 15 residues in the CDR3. DNA of the CDR3: TGTGCCAGCAGTTTGGTGACAGGGATAACAGATACGCAGTATTTT. It yields the protein CASSLVTGITDTQYF.

This clone is deemed medium-sized. The chain carries TRBV6-4 and TRBJ1-5, with 10 bases lining up with TRBD1. With 6 bases clipped from V and 5 bases from J, the junction kept 16 bases outside the gene matches. There are 18 residues in the CDR3. The germline CDR1 and CDR2 sequences are MRHNA and SNTAGT. The CDR3 bases are TGTGCCAGCAGGCGTAGGGTTCCCGGGACAGGGGTAGATCAGCCCCAGCATTTT. Translation: CASRRRVPGTGVDQPQHF.

This clone came up many times. The chain employs TRBV7-9 and TRBJ2-3; no clear D gene. CDR1 is SEHNR and CDR2 is FQNEAQ in the germline V gene (reference sequence). V dropped 5 bases and J dropped 0 bases, with 12 bases sitting between them. The CDR3 extends over 15 amino acids. This chain's CDR3 is CASSPVVGSTDTQYF. As DNA, the CDR3 is TGTGCCAGCAGCCCCGTTGTGGGGAGCACAGATACGCAGTATTTT.

Note on this clone: At one boundary the junction diverges from the germline segment, which might be a read error. The rearrangement uses TRBV7-3 and TRBJ1-2, with 7 bases that match TRBD1. Germline V gene sequence: CDR1 SGHTA, CDR2 FQGTGA. The length of the CDR3 is 15 residues. CDR3 in amino acids: CASSSDRSPNYVYTF. In DNA, the CDR3 is TGTGCCAGCAGTTCGGACAGGTCCCCTAACTATGTCTACACCTTC.

The chain employs TRBV7-6 and TRBJ2-7; D not resolved. V was trimmed by 5 bases and J by 4 bases, leaving 9 bases between them. This CDR3 has 12 amino acids. CDR1 and CDR2 from the germline V gene are SGHVS and FNYEAQ. CDR3 residues: CASSDDIYEQYF. The DNA for the CDR3 is TGTGCCAGCAGCGACGACATTTACGAGCAGTACTTC.

This clone was recorded at least ten times. V is TRBV11-3 and J is TRBJ1-6, with TRBD1 matching over 7 bases. In germline, CDR1 is SGHNT, CDR2 YENEEA. V lost 4 bases and J lost 6; bases outside the gene matches: 0. This CDR3 region has 13 residues. CDR3 nucleotide sequence: TGTGCCAGCAGCTCAGGGGGTAATTCACCCCTCCACTTT. This gives the protein CASSSGGNSPLHF.

The table lists this clone with many counts. V and J are TRBV4-1 and TRBJ2-1, with 8 bases lining up with TRBD2. The CDR3 consists of 17 residues. CDR1 is MGHRA, CDR2 YSYEKL, per germline. J lost 3 bases, V lost 1 base, and 8 bases had no gene match. The CDR3 is CASSQGPASGRYNEQFF. In nucleotides, the CDR3 is TGCGCCAGCAGCCAAGGCCCGGCTAGCGGGCGCTACAATGAGCAGTTCTTC.

With respect to this clone: This CDR3 is missing its conserved last phenylalanine or tryptophan, likely due to a read error. The rearrangement uses TRBV6-1 and TRBJ1-5, with D perhaps TRBD1 (6 bases). Trimming stripped 4 bases from V and 6 bases from J, with 16 bases between. CDR3 length equals 15 residues. Germline loops: CDR1 MNHNS, CDR2 SASEGT. For the CDR3, the DNA is TGTGCCAGCAGTGTATGGGGGGGCGGGGGTCAGCCCCAGCATCTT. Translation gives CASSVWGGGGQPQHL.

This chain connects TRBV7-2 to TRBJ1-1; weak D call: TRBD1 (6 bases). Germline values: CDR1 SGHTA, CDR2 FQGNSA. This CDR3 has 14 residues. V lost 1 base, J lost 4 bases, and 10 bases lay in between. The CDR3 DNA reads TGTGCCAGCAGCTTAGGCAGGGGTTCCACTGAAGCTTTCTTT. It encodes CASSLGRGSTEAFF.

This clone is termed medium-sized (0.01 to 0.1%). The J gene is TRBJ1-4, the V gene TRBV20-1; 7 positions agree with TRBD1. V was clipped by 0 bases and J by 7 bases; unmatched bases: 8. Per the germline V gene, CDR1 is DFQATT and CDR2 is SNEGSKA (reference sequence). CDR3 length: 15 amino acids. CDR3 nucleotide sequence: TGCAGTGCTAGAGATGGGAGGGGGCTGAGTGAAAAACTGTTTTTT. Translating gives CSARDGRGLSEKLFF.